A selection of T cell receptor beta chains follows, all from one sample in a study of T cell changes during pregnancy in multiple sclerosis. TCRdb's copy holds only in-frame clones and misses some; the assay was immunoSEQ multiplex PCR. This sample has around 70,000 clones, with over 80% found just once. The sample consisted of peripheral blood, taken before pregnancy. These TCRs come from a female donor with multiple sclerosis, enrolled in a pregnancy study. CDR3s leave out the opening cysteine and the closing phenylalanine or tryptophan. Each record gives: J gene, V gene, CDR3 protein.

TRBJ2-7,TRBV7-9,ASSLPAGGGDYEQY
TRBJ1-2,TRBV27,ASSSHDSPNYGYT
TRBJ2-1,TRBV5-4,ASSLGTSGGGGHEQF
TRBJ1-2,TRBV7-9,ASSLGQGFYGYT
TRBJ2-1,TRBV20-1,SASVNEQF
TRBJ2-7,TRBV19,ASSTPPGQGPYEQY
TRBJ2-7,TRBV6-1,ATSGGTREQY
TRBJ1-1,TRBV7-8,ASSLELRAEAF
TRBJ1-1,TRBV11-3,ASSLATGGFTEAF
TRBJ2-1,TRBV30,AWSVRRGPGNEQF
TRBJ2-7,TRBV7-2,ASSLERTSVYEQY
TRBJ1-4,TRBV28,ASSLPDREYEKLF
TRBJ2-1,TRBV4-3,ASSQIAGGLYNEQF
TRBJ1-3,TRBV7-2,ASSLQGDGNTIY
TRBJ2-1,TRBV28,ASSLLTSGTYNEQF
TRBJ2-7,TRBV28,ASSLGTSGSYEQY
TRBJ2-7,TRBV12-2,ALLAGACEQY
TRBJ2-3,TRBV7-9,ASSQLAVTDTQY
TRBJ1-5,TRBV7-2,ASSSDLTGFQPQH
TRBJ1-1,TRBV10-3,AISADWSTEAF
TRBJ2-1,TRBV7-9,ASSSGLAGGPYNEQF
TRBJ1-4,TRBV6-5,ATRDRVAEKLF
TRBJ2-7,TRBV11-3,ASSPKAGGYTYEQY
TRBJ2-7,TRBV11-3,ASSQAFEAEGSYEQY
TRBJ1-2,TRBV10-3,ASEDRGLVRGYT
TRBJ2-3,TRBV27,ASSSLQGAGTDTQY
TRBJ1-3,TRBV27,ASSGGQGPGNTIY
TRBJ1-1,TRBV4-1,ASSQPTQGPEAF
TRBJ2-1,TRBV14,ASSLHRGLAYNEQF
TRBJ2-5,TRBV7-2,ASSPQQGLRETQY
TRBJ2-1,TRBV4-2,ASSQGLAGGNEQF
TRBJ2-1,TRBV6-4,ASSPRAGAFNEQF
TRBJ2-1,TRBV5-1,ASSHLDSSYNEQF
TRBJ1-2,TRBV28,ASLRTGIGYGYT
TRBJ2-3,TRBV6-4,ASSDSSKGDTDTQY
TRBJ2-2,TRBV27,ASSLLTGELF
TRBJ1-2,TRBV6-1,ASSEIGTRSIYGYT
TRBJ2-7,TRBV7-9,ASSLALRQGSYEQY
TRBJ2-3,TRBV6-5,ASGGSGAHTDTQY
TRBJ2-5,TRBV19,ASSRQGLETQY
TRBJ2-3,TRBV28,ASSSGTSGSLDTQY
TRBJ1-5,TRBV7-2,ASSLAGGNNQPQH